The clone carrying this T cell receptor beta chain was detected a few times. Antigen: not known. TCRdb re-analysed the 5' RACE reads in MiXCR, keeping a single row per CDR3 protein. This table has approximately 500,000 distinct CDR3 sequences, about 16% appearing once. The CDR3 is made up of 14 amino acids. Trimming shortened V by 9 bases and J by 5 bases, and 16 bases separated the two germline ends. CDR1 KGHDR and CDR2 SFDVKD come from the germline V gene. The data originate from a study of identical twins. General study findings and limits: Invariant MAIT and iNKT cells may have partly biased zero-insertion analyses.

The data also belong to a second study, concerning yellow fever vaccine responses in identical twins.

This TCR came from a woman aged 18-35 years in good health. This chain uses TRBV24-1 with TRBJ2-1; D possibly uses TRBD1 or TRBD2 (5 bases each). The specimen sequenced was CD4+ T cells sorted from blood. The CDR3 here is CATGRGAANNEQFF. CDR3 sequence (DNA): TGTGCCACCGGCAGAGGGGCAGCAAACAATGAGCAGTTCTTC.